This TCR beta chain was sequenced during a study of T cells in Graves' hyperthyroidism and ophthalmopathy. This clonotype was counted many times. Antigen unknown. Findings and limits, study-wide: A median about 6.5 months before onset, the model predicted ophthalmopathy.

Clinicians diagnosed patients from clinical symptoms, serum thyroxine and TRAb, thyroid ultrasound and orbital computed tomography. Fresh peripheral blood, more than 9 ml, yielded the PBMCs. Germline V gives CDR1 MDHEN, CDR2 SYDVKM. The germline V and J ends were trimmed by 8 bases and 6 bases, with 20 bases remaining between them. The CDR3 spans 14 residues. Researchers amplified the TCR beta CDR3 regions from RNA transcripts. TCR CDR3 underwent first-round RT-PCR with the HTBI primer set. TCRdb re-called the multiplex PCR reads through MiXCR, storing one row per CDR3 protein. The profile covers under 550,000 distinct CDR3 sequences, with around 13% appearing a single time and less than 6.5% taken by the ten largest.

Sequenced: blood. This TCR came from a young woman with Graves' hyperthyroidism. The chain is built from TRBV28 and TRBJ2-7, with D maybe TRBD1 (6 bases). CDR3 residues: CASLPGGRGFEQYF. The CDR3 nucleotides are TGTGCCAGCCTCCCCGGAGGCAGGGGTTTCGAGCAGTACTTC. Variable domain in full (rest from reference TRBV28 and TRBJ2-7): DVKVTQSSRYLVKRTGEKVFLECVQDMDHENMFWYRQDPGLGLRLIYFSYDVKMKEKGDIPEGYSVSREKKERFSLILESASTNQTSMYLCASLPGGRGFEQYFGPGTRLTVT.